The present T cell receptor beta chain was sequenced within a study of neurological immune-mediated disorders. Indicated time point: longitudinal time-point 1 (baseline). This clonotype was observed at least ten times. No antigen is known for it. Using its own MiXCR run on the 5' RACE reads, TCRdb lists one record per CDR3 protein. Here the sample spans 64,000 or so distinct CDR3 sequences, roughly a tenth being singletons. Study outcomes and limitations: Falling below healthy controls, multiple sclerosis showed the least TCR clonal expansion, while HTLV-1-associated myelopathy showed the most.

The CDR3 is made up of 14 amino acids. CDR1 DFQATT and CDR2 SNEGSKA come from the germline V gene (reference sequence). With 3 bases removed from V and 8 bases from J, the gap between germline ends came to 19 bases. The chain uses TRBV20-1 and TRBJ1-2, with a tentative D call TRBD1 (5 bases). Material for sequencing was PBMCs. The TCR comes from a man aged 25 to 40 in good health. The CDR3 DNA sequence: TGCAGTGCTAGGCAAATTCGGGGCTTTGAAGGCTACACCTTC. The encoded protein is CSARQIRGFEGYTF.